Below are 31 T cell receptor beta chains sequenced from a single sample in a study of human T cells and chemical hapten exposure (dated by TCRdb to the early 2020s). According to the study, the label for this sample's time point signals: pre-sensitization, week 0. Reading the label with the study, this specimen's treatment or condition is: therapeutic diphenylcyclopropenone sensitization with weekly scalp DPC. Library generation was performed with RACE. This sample was sequenced with a NextSeq 500. TCRdb itself trimmed the public reads at Q25 with fastp, ran MiXCR and retained productive beta chains. Here each entry gathers all rows of one CDR3 protein and keeps the most common genes and DNA. Present in this sample are some 400,000 distinct CDR3 sequences, about 5.1% of which were seen just once. The ten largest make up approximately 2.8% of the sample. The material was whole blood, obtained in connection with sensitization to the hapten diphenylcyclopropenone (DPC). The receptors were sampled from a woman between 45 and 65 years old with alopecia areata. Some clones in this sample may be carry-over from other donors' samples.

The chain combines TRBV28 with TRBJ2-1; 15 bases line up with TRBD2. This CDR3 has 15 amino acids. CDR1 is MDHEN, CDR2 SYDVKM, per germline. The junction had 6 bases not matched to a gene; V was cut back by 8 bases and J by 7 bases. CDR3 sequence (DNA): TGTGCCAGCGAGTTGGGACTAGCGGGAGGAAATGAGCAGTTCTTC. Amino acids: CASELGLAGGNEQFF.

This clonotype has a count of ten or more. The chain carries TRBV11-3 and TRBJ2-7, with TRBD2 matching 15 bases. The CDR3 is 17 residues long. Germline-derived CDR1 and CDR2 are SGHNT and YENEEA. The junction had 5 bases not matched to a gene; V was cut back by 3 bases and J by 2 bases. The CDR3 loop is CASSLGTSGGPPYEQYF. Written as DNA, the CDR3 is TGTGCCAGCAGCTTGGGGACTAGCGGGGGGCCCCCCTACGAGCAGTACTTC.

A word on this clonotype: A read error is possible here, since a much larger clone lies one base away. The chain joins TRBV7-9 to TRBJ2-3; no firm D call. The ends were cut back, 1 base at V and 4 bases at J, with 3 bases in the middle. Looked up from germline, CDR1 is SEHNR and CDR2 is FQNEAQ (reference sequence). The CDR3 spans 12 residues. CDR3 residues: CASSLDSDTQYF. CDR3 coding DNA: TGTGCCAGCAGCTTAGACTCAGATACGCAGTATTTT.

This clonotype came up many times. The CDR3 loop is CASSLVEDTQYF. The CDR3 bases are TGTGCCAGCAGCTTAGTGGAGGATACGCAGTATTTT. This chain uses TRBV7-2 with TRBJ2-3; D unclear. CDR3 size: 12 residues. V shed 1 base and J shed 6 bases, with 5 bases lying between them. Germline V gene lookup returns CDR1 SGHTA and CDR2 FQGNSA.

This clonotype was detected a few times. V is TRBV5-5 and J is TRBJ1-1; D gene unclear. Per the germline V gene, CDR1 is SGHKS and CDR2 is YYEKEE (reference sequence). The CDR3 covers 13 residues. Trimming stripped 3 bases from V and 4 bases from J, with 10 bases between. The CDR3 here is CASSSGLGTEAFF. CDR3 nucleotides: TGTGCCAGCAGCTCAGGCCTTGGCACTGAAGCTTTCTTT.

This clonotype was seen ten or more times. The chain recombines TRBV11-2 with TRBJ2-1; 12 bases fit TRBD2. V lost 5 bases, J lost 2 bases, and 1 base stayed unmatched. This CDR3 is 15 amino acids long. The germline gives CDR1 SGHAT, CDR2 FQNNGV. The CDR3 DNA reads TGTGCCAGCAGCCCTAGCGGGAGGGCCTACAATGAGCAGTTCTTC. It specifies CASSPSGRAYNEQFF.

This clonotype has a count of ten or more. The rearrangement joins TRBV6-6 to TRBJ2-3; D is perhaps TRBD2 (6 bases). Germline loops: CDR1 MNHNY, CDR2 SVGAGI (reference sequence). The CDR3 totals 16 residues. V gave up 0 bases and J gave up 0 bases, with 10 bases separating them. This CDR3 reads CASSYSPGVSTDTQYF. CDR3 bases: TGTGCCAGCAGTTACTCACCGGGAGTTAGCACAGATACGCAGTATTTT.

Many counts were recorded for this clonotype. V gene TRBV20-1 combines with J gene TRBJ2-3; no firm D call. This CDR3 has 12 residues. Trimming shortened V by 8 bases and J by 8 bases, and 17 bases separated the two germline ends. The germline V gene encodes CDR1 DFQATT and CDR2 SNEGSKA (reference sequence). In DNA form, the CDR3 reads TGCAGTCTTCTTAGGGATGCTGGTACGCAGTATTTT. Translation: CSLLRDAGTQYF.

At least ten counts were recorded for this clonotype. CDR3 coding DNA: TGTGCCAGCAGCGTAGATCAGGCTACTGAAGCTTTCTTT. Translating gives CASSVDQATEAFF. The chain recombines TRBV9 with TRBJ1-1; D unresolved. From germline, CDR1 is SGDLS and CDR2 YYNGEE. The ends were cut back, 0 bases at V and 5 bases at J, with 8 bases in the middle. The CDR3 covers 13 residues.

In this sample, this clonotype turned up many times. The V gene is TRBV5-5, the J gene TRBJ2-3; 7 bases line up with TRBD2. CDR3 size: 15 residues. With V trimmed by 4 bases and J by 0 bases, 5 bases remained unmatched. Germline V gene data show CDR1 as SGHKS and CDR2 as YYEKEE (reference sequence). In nucleotides, the CDR3 is TGTGCCAGCAGCCGGGGGGTACCTAGCACAGATACGCAGTATTTT. Translating it yields CASSRGVPSTDTQYF.

This clonotype has at least ten counts. The chain joins TRBV5-1 to TRBJ2-5, with TRBD1 as a possible D gene (5 bases). The CDR3 has 14 amino acids. The V end lost 0 bases, the J end lost 2 bases, and 8 bases lay between the germline ends. Germline CDR1 is SGHRS and CDR2 is YFSETQ. CDR3 amino acids: CASSLVTGQETQYF. CDR3 sequence (DNA): TGCGCCAGCAGCTTGGTAACAGGACAAGAGACCCAGTACTTC.

The gene calls are TRBV13 and TRBJ2-5; the match to TRBD2 covers 9 bases. J gave up 2 bases and V 5 bases, and 6 bases lay outside the gene matches. Looked up from germline, CDR1 is PRHDT and CDR2 is FYEKMQ (reference sequence). The CDR3 has 15 residues. This CDR3 is CASSARLAVQETQYF. CDR3 nucleotides: TGTGCCAGCAGCGCCCGACTAGCGGTGCAAGAGACCCAGTACTTC. Full variable domain (rest looked up from reference TRBV13 and TRBJ2-5): AAGVIQSPRHLIKEKRETATLKCYPIPRHDTVYWYQQGPGQDPQFLISFYEKMQSDKGSIPDRFSAQQFSDYHSELNMSSLELGDSALYFCASSARLAVQETQYFGPGTRLLVL.

This clonotype was counted ten times or more. The chain uses TRBV6-5 and TRBJ2-3; tentatively, D is TRBD2 (6 bases). V was shortened by 7 bases and J by 3 bases, with 8 bases between the two germline ends. Looked up from germline, CDR1 is MNHEY and CDR2 is SVGAGI. This CDR3 is 12 amino acids long. The CDR3 is CASTGTTDTQYF. CDR3 nucleotides: TGTGCCAGCACTGGGACTACAGATACGCAGTATTTT.

This clonotype turned up a few times. V and J are TRBV6-6 and TRBJ1-5; TRBD1 is a possible D gene (6 bases). CDR1 is MNHNY, CDR2 SVGAGI, per germline (reference sequence). Trimming pared 2 bases from V and 1 base from J, leaving 9 bases between. This CDR3 spans 15 amino acids. Here the CDR3 reads CASSYTQGSNQPQHF. CDR3 DNA sequence: TGTGCCAGCAGTTACACCCAGGGGAGCAATCAGCCCCAGCATTTT.

There are many counts of this clonotype. This sequence joins TRBV12-3 or TRBV12-4 and TRBJ1-3, with D uncertain. Trimming took off 7 bases at V and 5 bases at J, with 9 bases between the two ends. The CDR3 spans 12 residues. CDR3 DNA sequence: TGTGCCAGCACCGCCGAGAGAAACACCATATATTTT. Its protein product is CASTAERNTIYF.

This clonotype was observed at least ten times. V usage is TRBV3-1 and J usage is TRBJ1-2; no firm D call. V lost 0 bases, J lost 4 bases, and 6 bases lay in between. This CDR3 is 13 amino acids long. Germline V gene sequence: CDR1 LGHDT, CDR2 YNNKEL (reference sequence). CDR3: CASSQDPLYGYTF. The CDR3, as DNA: TGTGCCAGCAGCCAAGATCCGCTCTATGGCTACACCTTC.

The genes are TRBV29-1 and TRBJ2-3; no clear D gene. From germline, CDR1 is SQVTM and CDR2 ANQGSEA. V was pared by 2 bases and J by 4 bases, with 16 bases between. The CDR3 runs 15 residues. This CDR3 is CSVESPGPGPDTQYF. The DNA for the CDR3 is TGCAGCGTTGAATCGCCGGGCCCGGGCCCAGATACGCAGTATTTT.

The chain uses TRBV27 and TRBJ2-3, with 16 bases identical to TRBD2. This CDR3 has 17 residues. V shed 7 bases and J 2 bases; nucleotides not matched to a gene: 6. Germline-derived CDR1 and CDR2 are MNHEY and SMNVEV (reference sequence). CDR3 in amino acids: CASIGTSGGGITDTQYF. CDR3 bases: TGTGCCAGCATCGGGACTAGCGGGGGGGGAATCACAGATACGCAGTATTTT.

The chain combines TRBV19 with TRBJ2-7; D is perhaps TRBD2 (6 bases). The CDR3 is 15 amino acids. The V gene's germline CDR1 is LNHDA and CDR2 SQIVND (reference sequence). V gave up 3 bases and J gave up 0 bases, with 12 bases separating them. The CDR3 protein is CASSIQAGTSYEQYF. As DNA, the CDR3 is TGTGCCAGTAGTATTCAGGCGGGAACCTCCTACGAGCAGTACTTC.

This clonotype was seen ten or more times. J is TRBJ2-1 and V is TRBV5-6, with D unresolved. The CDR3 has 13 residues. Per germline, CDR1 SGHDT and CDR2 YYEEEE. Trimming removed 0 bases at V and 6 bases at J, with 7 bases between. The CDR3 DNA follows: TGTGCCAGCAGCTTGGCGGTTTCCAATGAGCAGTTCTTC. Amino acid sequence: CASSLAVSNEQFF.

In its sample, this clonotype was seen many times. V gene TRBV18 combines with J gene TRBJ1-2; D is uncertain. Trimming took 2 bases from V and 2 from J, leaving 3 bases between them. Germline V gene data show CDR1 as KGHSH and CDR2 as LQKENI. The CDR3 contains 12 residues. The DNA of the CDR3 is TGTGCCAGCTCACCAGAAAACTATGGCTACACCTTC. Residues: CASSPENYGYTF.

This chain uses TRBV5-6 with TRBJ2-6; tentative D call: TRBD1 (5 bases). In germline, CDR1 is SGHDT, CDR2 YYEEEE. V was clipped by 3 bases and J by 4 bases, with 23 bases between them. The length of the CDR3 is 19 residues. For the CDR3, the DNA is TGTGCCAGCAGCTCCGGGTGGCCAGGGTCATCGTCCGGGGCCAACGTCCTGACTTTC. Translation: CASSSGWPGSSSGANVLTF.

The genes are TRBV9 and TRBJ2-1; D not certain. V was pared by 2 bases and J by 8 bases, with 11 bases between. This CDR3 has 13 residues. CDR1 and CDR2 from the germline V gene are SGDLS and YYNGEE. The CDR3 region is CASSVVPTDEQFF. In DNA, the CDR3 is TGTGCCAGCAGCGTCGTGCCCACGGATGAGCAGTTCTTC.

This clonotype was observed at least ten times. The chain employs TRBV9 and TRBJ2-3; TRBD2 is a possible D gene (5 bases). Trimming removed 0 bases at V and 2 bases at J, with 7 bases between. CDR1 and CDR2 (germline): SGDLS, YYNGEE. The CDR3 length is 14 residues. DNA for the CDR3: TGTGCCAGCAGCGTAGACGGGAACACAGATACGCAGTATTTT. Amino acid sequence: CASSVDGNTDTQYF.

This clonotype has ten or more counts. The chain combines TRBV7-2 with TRBJ2-2; D is unclear. V was shortened by 1 base and J by 0 bases, with 3 bases between the two germline ends. Germline CDR1 SGHTA, CDR2 FQGNSA. The length of the CDR3 is 14 residues. CDR3 amino acids: CASSLEPNTGELFF. CDR3 DNA: TGTGCCAGCAGCTTAGAACCGAACACCGGGGAGCTGTTTTTT. The full variable domain, with the rest looked up from reference TRBV7-2 and TRBJ2-2, is GAGVSQSPSNKVTEKGKDVELRCDPISGHTALYWYRQSLGQGLEFLIYFQGNSAPDKSGLPSDRFSAERTGGSVSTLTIQRTQQEDSAVYLCASSLEPNTGELFFGEGSRLTVL.

This clonotype has just a few counts. This chain joins TRBV4-2 and TRBJ2-3, with TRBD2 identical over 13 bases. The CDR3 consists of 17 residues. V dropped 3 bases and J dropped 2; count of bases not matched to a gene: 5. The germline gives CDR1 LGHNA, CDR2 YNFKEQ. CDR3 loop: CASSHRLAGGATDTQYF. The CDR3 DNA is TGTGCCAGCAGCCATAGACTAGCGGGGGGCGCCACAGATACGCAGTATTTT.

This clonotype showed up many times. The chain couples TRBV2 to TRBJ2-4; D gene uncertain. The germline gives CDR1 SNHLY, CDR2 FYNNEI. CDR3 length equals 14 residues. V dropped 2 bases and J dropped 0 bases, with 5 bases sitting between them. CDR3 amino acids: CASSERIAKNIQYF. The CDR3 bases are TGTGCCAGCAGTGAACGGATAGCCAAAAACATTCAGTACTTC.

This clonotype was counted many times. The gene calls are TRBV5-5 and TRBJ2-7, with a weak D call TRBD1 (6 bases). The germline gives CDR1 SGHKS, CDR2 YYEKEE (reference sequence). V dropped 6 bases and J dropped 2 bases, with 15 bases sitting between them. The CDR3 spans 14 residues. The CDR3 sequence: CASNPTGRTYEQYF. The CDR3, as DNA: TGTGCCAGCAACCCGACAGGAAGAACCTACGAGCAGTACTTC.

The table lists this clonotype with a few counts. V and J are TRBV11-2 and TRBJ1-1, with D possibly TRBD1 on 5 matching bases. With 4 bases removed from V and 1 base from J, the gap between germline ends came to 19 bases. The germline gives CDR1 SGHAT, CDR2 FQNNGV. This CDR3 region has 17 residues. The CDR3 DNA reads as TGTGCCAGCAGCTCCTTCTCCGGGACGCCTTCGAACACTGAAGCTTTCTTT. It is translated as CASSSFSGTPSNTEAFF.

At least ten counts were recorded for this clonotype. The V call is TRBV20-1, the J call TRBJ2-3, with TRBD2 identical over 9 bases. Germline-derived CDR1 and CDR2 are DFQATT and SNEGSKA (reference sequence). CDR3 length equals 14 residues. The junction had 6 bases not matched to a gene; V was cut back by 8 bases and J by 0 bases. CDR3 coding DNA: TGCAGTTCCTACGGACTAGCGAGCACAGATACGCAGTATTTT. Its protein is CSSYGLASTDTQYF.

This clonotype has just a few counts. V is TRBV6-4 and J is TRBJ1-5, with unresolved D. The CDR3 extends over 13 amino acids. Trimming pared 4 bases from V and 7 bases from J, leaving 11 bases between. CDR1 and CDR2 (germline): MRHNA, SNTAGT. CDR3 nucleotides: TGTGCCAGCAGTGGTGGGATGGGGCAGCCCCAGCATTTT. Its translation: CASSGGMGQPQHF.